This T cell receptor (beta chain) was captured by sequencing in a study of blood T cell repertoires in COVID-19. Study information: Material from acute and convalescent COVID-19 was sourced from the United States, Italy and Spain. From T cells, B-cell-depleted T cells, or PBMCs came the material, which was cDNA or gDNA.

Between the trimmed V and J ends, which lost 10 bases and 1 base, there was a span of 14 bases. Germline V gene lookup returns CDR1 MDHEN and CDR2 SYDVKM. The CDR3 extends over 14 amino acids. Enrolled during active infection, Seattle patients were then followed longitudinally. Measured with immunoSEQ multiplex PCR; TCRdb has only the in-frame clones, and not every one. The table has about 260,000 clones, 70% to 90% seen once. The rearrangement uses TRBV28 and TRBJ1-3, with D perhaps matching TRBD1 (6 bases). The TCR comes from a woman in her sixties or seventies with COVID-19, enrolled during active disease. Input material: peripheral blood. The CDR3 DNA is TGTGCCACCAAAAGACAGGATTCTGGAAACACCATATATTTT. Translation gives CATKRQDSGNTIYF.